This T cell receptor beta chain was sequenced in a study of CD8+ T cells in alopecia areata. Overall study: Those patients who were treated received oral tofacitinib, which was given at 5 to 10 mg twice daily for moderate-to-severe alopecia areata.

From alopecia areata patients, lesional scalp punch biopsies and peripheral blood were collected. RNA was extracted and reverse transcribed into cDNA as the sequencing template. The repertoire was sequenced with immunoSEQ multiplex PCR; TCRdb's copy has only in-frame clones and lacks some. The sample comprises around 120,000 clones, 35% to 45% of which are singletons, and approximately 3.3% rests with the top ten. In regard to this clone: Its antigen is currently unknown.

V gave up 3 bases and J gave up 0 bases; unmatched junction bases: 2. There are 16 residues in the CDR3. Germline values: CDR1 SGHRS, CDR2 YFSETQ. General study results and limits: It was lesional scalp, especially alopecia totalis/universalis, that showed higher clonality than normal scalp. Scalp specimens additionally yield sequences from normal skin's resident alphabeta T cells.

This sequence was found in a human donor with alopecia areata. The specimen was CD4+ T cells sorted from blood. The chain links TRBV5-1 to TRBJ2-1; 11 nucleotides match TRBD2. The CDR3 loop reads CASSYGLAGSYNEQFF. CDR3 sequence (DNA): TGCGCCAGCAGCTACGGACTAGCGGGCTCCTACAATGAGCAGTTCTTC. Filled out from reference TRBV5-1 and TRBJ2-1, the complete variable domain reads KAGVTQTPRYLIKTRGQQVTLSCSPISGHRSVSWYQQTPGQGLQFLFEYFSETQRNKGNFPGRFSGRQFSNSRSEMNVSTLELGDSALYLCASSYGLAGSYNEQFFGPGTRLTVL.